This paragraph covers one T cell receptor beta chain sequence. Its antigen is still unknown. This record belongs to a study of cytomegalovirus exposure and HLA in healthy donors. Study-level results: A link between a missense DCLRE1C variant and TCR beta V- and J-gene trimming emerged from a later analysis. Being productive about 87% or about 30% of the time was typical of most TCR beta V segments in an earlier analysis. According to a later analysis, most TCR beta chains associated with CMV appeared HLA-restricted. Cytomegalovirus-associated status was assigned to 164 TCR beta chains.

Germline assignment: CDR1 SEHNR and CDR2 FQNEAQ (reference sequence). There are 17 residues in the CDR3. The V and J ends lost 3 bases and 1 base, in that order; junction bases with no gene match: 7. PCR amplification relied on 60 Vbeta primers (plus 13 Jbeta primers). Profiling relied on immunoSEQ multiplex PCR, and the TCRdb table lists in-frame clones only, not all of them. The table shows approximately 190,000 clones, with roughly 80% occurring only once. The sequenced sample consisted of PBMCs. This TCR came from a woman aged 18-30 years in good health and CMV-seronegative. The chain recombines TRBV7-9 with TRBJ1-1; 11 nucleotides match TRBD1. CDR3 in amino acids: CASSFLGQGVKNTEAFF. In nucleotides, the CDR3 is TGTGCCAGCAGCTTTTTGGGACAGGGGGTAAAGAACACTGAAGCTTTCTTT.